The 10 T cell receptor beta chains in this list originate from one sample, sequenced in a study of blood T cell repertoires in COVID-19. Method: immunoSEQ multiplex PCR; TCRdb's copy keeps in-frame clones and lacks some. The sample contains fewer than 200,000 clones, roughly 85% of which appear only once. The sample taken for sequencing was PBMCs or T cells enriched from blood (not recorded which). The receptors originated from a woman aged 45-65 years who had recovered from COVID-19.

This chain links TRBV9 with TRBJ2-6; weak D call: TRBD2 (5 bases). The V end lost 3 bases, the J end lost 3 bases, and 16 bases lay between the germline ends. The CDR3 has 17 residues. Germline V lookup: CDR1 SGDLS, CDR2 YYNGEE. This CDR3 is CASSGIDPRGGANVLTF. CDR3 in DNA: TGTGCCAGCAGCGGTATCGACCCTCGGGGTGGGGCCAACGTCCTGACTTTC.

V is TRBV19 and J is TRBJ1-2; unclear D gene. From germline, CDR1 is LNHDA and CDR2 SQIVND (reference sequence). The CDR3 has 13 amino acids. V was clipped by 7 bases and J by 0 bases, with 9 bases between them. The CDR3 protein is CASTNRANYGYTF. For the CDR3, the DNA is TGTGCCAGTACGAACAGAGCTAACTATGGCTACACCTTC.

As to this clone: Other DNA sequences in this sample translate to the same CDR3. The CDR3 sequence is CASSLGGINGYTF. Written as DNA, the CDR3 is TGTGCCAGCAGTTTGGGGGGAATTAATGGCTACACCTTC. The gene calls are TRBV12-3 or TRBV12-4 and TRBJ1-2; D perhaps matches TRBD1 (5 bases). The length of the CDR3 is 13 residues. V dropped 3 bases and J dropped 6 bases, with 11 bases sitting between them.

The CDR3, as DNA: TGTGCCGAAACAGGGGGCTTAAACACTGAAGCTTTCTTT. It is translated as CAETGGLNTEAFF. The chain is built from TRBV11-2 and TRBJ1-1; 9 nucleotides match TRBD1. V lost 11 bases, J lost 2 bases, and 6 bases stayed unmatched. CDR1 and CDR2 from the germline V gene are SGHAT and FQNNGV. The length of the CDR3 is 13 residues.

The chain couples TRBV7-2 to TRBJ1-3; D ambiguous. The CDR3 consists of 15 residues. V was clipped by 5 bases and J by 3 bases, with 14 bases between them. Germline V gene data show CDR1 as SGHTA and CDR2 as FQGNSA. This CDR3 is CASSPIPGIGNTIYF. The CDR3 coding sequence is TGTGCCAGCAGCCCGATTCCCGGGATTGGAAACACCATATATTTT.

The CDR3, as DNA: TGTGCCAGCAGTGAAGTTCGGGGACTGCCCCAGCATTTT. This encodes CASSEVRGLPQHF. The rearrangement uses TRBV2 and TRBJ1-5, with D perhaps TRBD1 (5 bases). Germline CDR1 is SNHLY and CDR2 is FYNNEI. The V and J ends lost 1 base and 9 bases respectively, with 10 bases between them. The CDR3 is 13 residues long.

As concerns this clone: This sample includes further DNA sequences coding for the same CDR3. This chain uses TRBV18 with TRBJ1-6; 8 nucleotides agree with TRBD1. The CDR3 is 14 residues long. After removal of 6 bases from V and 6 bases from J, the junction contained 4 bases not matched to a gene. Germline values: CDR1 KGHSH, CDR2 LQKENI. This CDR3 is CASSRDRLNSPLHF. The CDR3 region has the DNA TGTGCCAGCTCTCGGGACAGGCTTAATTCACCCCTCCACTTT.

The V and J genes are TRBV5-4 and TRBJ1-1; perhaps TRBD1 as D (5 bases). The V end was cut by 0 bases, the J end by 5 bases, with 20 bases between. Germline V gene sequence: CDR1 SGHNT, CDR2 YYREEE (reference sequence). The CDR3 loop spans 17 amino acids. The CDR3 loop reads CASSLAFGQGRGTEAFF. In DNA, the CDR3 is TGTGCCAGCAGCTTGGCCTTTGGGCAGGGTAGAGGAACTGAAGCTTTCTTT.

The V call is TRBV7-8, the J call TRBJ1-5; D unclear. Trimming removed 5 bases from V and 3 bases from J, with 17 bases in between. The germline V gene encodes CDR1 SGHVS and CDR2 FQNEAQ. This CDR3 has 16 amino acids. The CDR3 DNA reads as TGTGCCAGCAGCCTGCATGGTCCCCGAGCCAATCAGCCCCAGCATTTT. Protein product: CASSLHGPRANQPQHF.

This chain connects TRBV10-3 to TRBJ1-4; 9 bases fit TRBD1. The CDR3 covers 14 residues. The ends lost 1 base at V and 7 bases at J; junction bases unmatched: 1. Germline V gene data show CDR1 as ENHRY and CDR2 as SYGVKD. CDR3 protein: CAISELDRGEKLFF. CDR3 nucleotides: TGTGCCATCAGTGAGTTGGACAGGGGTGAAAAACTGTTTTTT.